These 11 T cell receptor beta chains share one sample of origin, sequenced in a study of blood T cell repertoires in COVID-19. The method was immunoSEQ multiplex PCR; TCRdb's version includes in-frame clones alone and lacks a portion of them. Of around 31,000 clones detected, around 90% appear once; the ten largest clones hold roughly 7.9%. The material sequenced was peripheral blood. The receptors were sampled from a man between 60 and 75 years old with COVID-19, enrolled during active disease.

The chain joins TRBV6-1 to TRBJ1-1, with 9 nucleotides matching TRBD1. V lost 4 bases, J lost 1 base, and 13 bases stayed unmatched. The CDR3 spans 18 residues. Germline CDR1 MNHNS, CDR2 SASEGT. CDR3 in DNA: TGTGCCAGCAGTGGCGTCCCGGGACAGGGACGGGCGAACACTGAAGCTTTCTTT. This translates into CASSGVPGQGRANTEAFF.

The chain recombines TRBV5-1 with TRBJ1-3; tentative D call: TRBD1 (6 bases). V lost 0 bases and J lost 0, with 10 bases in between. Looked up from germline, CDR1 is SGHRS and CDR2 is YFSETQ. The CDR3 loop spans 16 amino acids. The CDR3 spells CASSLGTVNSGNTIYF. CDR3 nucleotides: TGCGCCAGCAGCTTGGGGACAGTAAACTCTGGAAACACCATATATTTT.

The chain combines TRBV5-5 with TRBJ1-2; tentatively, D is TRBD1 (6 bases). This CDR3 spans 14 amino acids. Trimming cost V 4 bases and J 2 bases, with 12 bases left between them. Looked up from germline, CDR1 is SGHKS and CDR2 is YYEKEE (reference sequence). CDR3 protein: CASSTLQGNYGYTF. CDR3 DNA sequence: TGTGCCAGCAGCACCCTACAGGGCAACTATGGCTACACCTTC.

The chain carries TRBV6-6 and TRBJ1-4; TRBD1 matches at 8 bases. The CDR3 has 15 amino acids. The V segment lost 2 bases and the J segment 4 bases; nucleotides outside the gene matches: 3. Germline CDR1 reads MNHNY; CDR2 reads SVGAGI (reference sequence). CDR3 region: CASSYAGTGNEKLFF. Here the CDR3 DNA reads TGTGCCAGCAGTTACGCTGGGACAGGTAATGAAAAACTGTTTTTT.

CDR3 in DNA: TGTGCCTGGACTATTGCGCTAGCCATACCCCAAAGCACAGATACGCAGTATTTT. It specifies CAWTIALAIPQSTDTQYF. This chain joins TRBV30 and TRBJ2-3; D is possibly TRBD2 (5 bases). CDR3 length: 18 residues. Deletions cut 4 bases from V and 0 bases from J, with 23 bases between. Germline V gene lookup returns CDR1 GTSNPN and CDR2 SVGIG (reference sequence).

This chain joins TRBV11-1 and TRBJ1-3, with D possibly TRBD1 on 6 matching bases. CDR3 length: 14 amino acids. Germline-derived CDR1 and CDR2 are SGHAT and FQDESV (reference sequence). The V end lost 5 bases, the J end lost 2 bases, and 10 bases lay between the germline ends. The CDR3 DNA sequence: TGTGCCAGCAGCCCACACAGGGCTGGAAACACCATATATTTT. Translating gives CASSPHRAGNTIYF.

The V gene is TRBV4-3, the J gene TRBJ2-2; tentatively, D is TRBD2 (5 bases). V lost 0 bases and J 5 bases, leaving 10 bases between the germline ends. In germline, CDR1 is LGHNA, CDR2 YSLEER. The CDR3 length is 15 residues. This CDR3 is CASSQELRETGELFF. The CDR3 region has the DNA TGCGCCAGCAGCCAAGAGTTGAGGGAGACCGGGGAGCTGTTTTTT.

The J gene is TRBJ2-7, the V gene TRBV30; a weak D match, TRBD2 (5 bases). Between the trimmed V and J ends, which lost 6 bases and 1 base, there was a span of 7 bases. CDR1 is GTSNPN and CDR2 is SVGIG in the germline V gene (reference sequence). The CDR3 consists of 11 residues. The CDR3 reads CACEGSYEQYF. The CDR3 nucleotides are TGTGCCTGCGAGGGTTCCTACGAGCAGTACTTC.

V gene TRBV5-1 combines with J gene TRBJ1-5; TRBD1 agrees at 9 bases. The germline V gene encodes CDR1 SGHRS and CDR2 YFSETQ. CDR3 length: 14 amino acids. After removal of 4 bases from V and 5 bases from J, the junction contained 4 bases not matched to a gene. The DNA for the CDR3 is TGCGCCAGCAGCCCGGGACAGGGATATCAGCCCCAGCATTTT. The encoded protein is CASSPGQGYQPQHF.

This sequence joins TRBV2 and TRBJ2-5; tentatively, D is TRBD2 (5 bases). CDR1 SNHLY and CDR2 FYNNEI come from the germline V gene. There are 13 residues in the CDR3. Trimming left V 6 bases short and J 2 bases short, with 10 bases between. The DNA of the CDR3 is TGTGCCAGCAGCCTACTAGAGCAAGAGACCCAGTACTTC. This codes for CASSLLEQETQYF.

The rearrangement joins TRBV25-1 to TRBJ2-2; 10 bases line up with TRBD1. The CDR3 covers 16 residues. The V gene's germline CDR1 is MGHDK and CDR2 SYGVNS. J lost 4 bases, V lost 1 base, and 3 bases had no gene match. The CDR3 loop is CASSEWDRGLTGELFF. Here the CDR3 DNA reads TGTGCCAGCAGTGAATGGGACAGGGGCCTCACCGGGGAGCTGTTTTTT.